Presented here are 22 T cell receptor beta chains from one specimen sequenced in a study of blood T cell repertoires in COVID-19. Here immunoSEQ multiplex PCR was the method, and the copy in TCRdb shows in-frame clones only, minus some. The sample records under 200,000 clones, approximately 90% being singletons. The material sequenced was peripheral blood. Every receptor here comes from a man aged 18 to 30 with acute or convalescent COVID-19.

The J gene is TRBJ2-1, the V gene TRBV6-6, with 9 bases matching TRBD1. Germline assignment: CDR1 MNHNY and CDR2 SVGAGI (reference sequence). V shed 2 bases, J shed 3 bases, and the junction held 2 bases outside the gene matches. The CDR3 sequence is 15 residues long. The CDR3 DNA follows: TGTGCCAGCAGTTACCGGGACAGGGACTACAATGAGCAGTTCTTC. Amino acid sequence: CASSYRDRDYNEQFF.

The chain has TRBV15 and TRBJ1-4, with D perhaps matching TRBD1 (6 bases). V was shortened by 5 bases and J by 2 bases, with 9 bases between the two germline ends. The V gene's germline CDR1 is LNHNV and CDR2 YYDKDF (reference sequence). The CDR3 spans 14 residues. The CDR3 region is CATSPDRTNEKLFF. The CDR3 DNA follows: TGTGCCACCAGCCCCGACAGGACTAATGAAAAACTGTTTTTT.

This chain links TRBV24-1 with TRBJ2-3; D not resolved. The V and J ends lost 4 bases and 0 bases respectively, with 13 bases between them. Germline values: CDR1 KGHDR, CDR2 SFDVKD. This CDR3 comprises 16 residues. The DNA of the CDR3 is TGTGCCACCAGTGACCCCGACTCCCTTAGCACAGATACGCAGTATTTT. Its translation is CATSDPDSLSTDTQYF.

V is TRBV19 and J is TRBJ2-2; TRBD1 aligns across 7 bases. Germline CDR1 is LNHDA and CDR2 is SQIVND (reference sequence). The CDR3 consists of 15 residues. V gave up 6 bases and J gave up 3 bases; unmatched junction bases: 7. As DNA, the CDR3 is TGTGCCAGTAGCCTAGGGGGCGCGTACACCGGGGAGCTGTTTTTT. Translation: CASSLGGAYTGELFF. The full variable domain, completed using reference TRBV19 and TRBJ2-2, is DGGITQSPKYLFRKEGQNVTLSCEQNLNHDAMYWYRQDPGQGLRLIYYSQIVNDFQKGDIAEGYSVSREKKESFPLTVTSAQKNPTAFYLCASSLGGAYTGELFFGEGSRLTVL.

The chain couples TRBV29-1 to TRBJ1-1; possibly TRBD1 for D (5 bases). V lost 5 bases to trimming and J lost 1 base, with 14 bases between them. The germline CDR1 and CDR2 sequences are SQVTM and ANQGSEA. CDR3 size: 14 residues. CDR3 nucleotide sequence: TGCAGCGTTAATATCCAGGGTGGGAACACTGAAGCTTTCTTT. Translation gives CSVNIQGGNTEAFF.

The V and J genes are TRBV4-2 and TRBJ1-4; 8 nucleotides match TRBD1. V lost 0 bases to trimming and J lost 10 bases; unmatched junction nucleotides: 7. CDR1 and CDR2 (germline): LGHNA, YNFKEQ. This CDR3 region has 15 residues. CDR3 in amino acids: CASSQEGDRGGKLFF. The CDR3 DNA reads as TGTGCCAGCAGCCAAGAAGGTGACAGGGGAGGAAAACTGTTTTTT.

The chain recombines TRBV5-5 with TRBJ2-1, with 14 bases lining up with TRBD2. The V and J ends lost 9 bases and 7 bases, in that order; junction bases with no gene match: 9. Per the germline V gene, CDR1 is SGHKS and CDR2 is YYEKEE (reference sequence). The CDR3 covers 15 residues. The chain's CDR3 is CATRGLAGVGNEQFF. CDR3 in DNA: TGTGCCACCCGGGGACTAGCGGGAGTAGGTAATGAGCAGTTCTTC.

This clone was seen only once. V and J are TRBV7-8 and TRBJ1-2; possibly TRBD1 for D (6 bases). Trimming shortened V by 5 bases and J by 8 bases, and 12 bases separated the two germline ends. Germline values: CDR1 SGHVS, CDR2 FQNEAQ. CDR3 size: 12 residues. For the CDR3, the DNA is TGTGCCAGCAGCACTCCGGGGGGCGGCTACACCTTC. Translating gives CASSTPGGGYTF.

The chain couples TRBV19 to TRBJ1-2; D unresolved. Germline V lookup: CDR1 LNHDA, CDR2 SQIVND (reference sequence). CDR3 size: 13 residues. Trimming pared 5 bases from V and 1 base from J, leaving 8 bases between. This CDR3 is CASSPNSNYGYTF. In DNA, the CDR3 is TGTGCCAGTAGTCCGAACAGTAACTATGGCTACACCTTC.

This chain uses TRBV3-1 (or the pseudogene TRBV3-2) with TRBJ1-1; D is possibly TRBD1 (5 bases). Deletions cut 3 bases from V and 3 bases from J, with 14 bases between. CDR1 is LGHDT, CDR2 YNNKEL, per germline (reference sequence). CDR3 length: 15 amino acids. The CDR3 is CASSHPGVGDTEAFF. In DNA form, the CDR3 reads TGTGCCAGCAGCCATCCGGGGGTAGGGGACACTGAAGCTTTCTTT.

This chain connects TRBV5-1 to TRBJ1-3; 9 bases line up with TRBD1. CDR1 SGHRS and CDR2 YFSETQ come from the germline V gene. V trimming: 3 bases; J trimming: 3 bases; junction bases outside the gene matches: 10. The CDR3 has 17 residues. The CDR3 DNA reads as TGCGCCAGCAGCTCCCACGGGACAGGGACCGGTGGAAACACCATATATTTT. It specifies CASSSHGTGTGGNTIYF.

This sequence joins TRBV5-5 and TRBJ2-7, with TRBD2 matching over 14 bases. Per the germline V gene, CDR1 is SGHKS and CDR2 is YYEKEE (reference sequence). The V segment lost 0 bases and the J segment 0 bases; nucleotides outside the gene matches: 8. The CDR3 has 19 amino acids. The CDR3 loop reads CASSLGTSGRKGSSYEQYF. The CDR3, as DNA: TGTGCCAGCAGCTTGGGGACTAGCGGGAGGAAAGGGAGCTCCTACGAGCAGTACTTC.

V and J are TRBV5-1 and TRBJ1-1; D possibly corresponds to TRBD1 (6 bases). CDR3 length: 14 residues. Germline V gene sequence: CDR1 SGHRS, CDR2 YFSETQ. V was shortened by 0 bases and J by 10 bases, with 16 bases between the two germline ends. CDR3 in DNA: TGCGCCAGCAGCTTGGACGGGGGGCTCGGTACAGCTTTCTTT. Its translation: CASSLDGGLGTAFF.

This chain connects TRBV30 to TRBJ1-1, with 7 positions matching TRBD1. The CDR3 loop spans 13 amino acids. J was trimmed by 11 bases and V by 0 bases; bases with no gene match: 9. From germline, CDR1 is GTSNPN and CDR2 SVGIG (reference sequence). The CDR3 loop is CAWSVSPSGGAFF. Written as DNA, the CDR3 is TGTGCCTGGAGTGTAAGCCCGTCAGGGGGGGCTTTCTTT.

In this sample, this clone turned up a few times. The chain joins TRBV19 to TRBJ2-7, with a possible D match to TRBD1 (5 bases). The CDR3 is 14 amino acids. The V and J ends lost 3 bases and 6 bases respectively, with 15 bases between them. CDR1 is LNHDA and CDR2 is SQIVND in the germline V gene (reference sequence). The CDR3 DNA sequence: TGTGCCAGTAGTATCTTTAACAACCAGGGCGAGCAGTACTTC. Protein: CASSIFNNQGEQYF.

This clone was recorded only once. The J gene is TRBJ1-2, the V gene TRBV19; tentatively, D is TRBD1 (5 bases). The germline V and J ends were trimmed by 5 bases and 5 bases, with 9 bases remaining between them. There are 12 residues in the CDR3. CDR1 is LNHDA and CDR2 is SQIVND in the germline V gene (reference sequence). CDR3 loop: CASSWGVYGYTF. Written as DNA, the CDR3 is TGTGCCAGTAGTTGGGGGGTGTATGGCTACACCTTC.

The chain is built from TRBV19 and TRBJ2-7; possible D gene TRBD2, 7 bases. In germline, CDR1 is LNHDA, CDR2 SQIVND (reference sequence). The CDR3 has 13 amino acids. Trimming removed 7 bases from V and 3 bases from J, with 13 bases in between. The CDR3 spells CASTRGGVYEQYF. CDR3 sequence (DNA): TGTGCCAGTACCAGAGGGGGGGTCTACGAGCAGTACTTC.

The rearrangement joins TRBV5-8 to TRBJ1-4; D is unclear. Germline V gene data show CDR1 as SGHTS and CDR2 as YDEGEE. This CDR3 has 15 residues. The ends were cut back, 0 bases at V and 2 bases at J, with 8 bases in the middle. The CDR3 nucleotides read TGTGCCAGCAGCTTGGGCGGGTGGACTAATGAAAAACTGTTTTTT. It translates to CASSLGGWTNEKLFF.

This clone occurred many times. The chain recombines TRBV18 with TRBJ2-5, with 9 positions matching TRBD2. The CDR3 covers 14 residues. V was pared by 6 bases and J by 1 base, with 3 bases of the junction left unmatched. Germline V gene lookup returns CDR1 KGHSH and CDR2 LQKENI. The CDR3 loop is CASSQLAGQETQYF. In DNA, the CDR3 is TGTGCCAGCTCGCAACTAGCGGGCCAAGAGACCCAGTACTTC.

The rearrangement links TRBV6-5 to TRBJ1-4; 8 positions match TRBD1. This CDR3 is 15 amino acids long. Germline lookup yields CDR1 MNHEY and CDR2 SVGAGI. The J segment lost 8 bases and the V segment lost 4 bases, leaving 9 bases of the junction unmatched. DNA for the CDR3: TGTGCCAGCAGTTTACAGGGGGAAGTGGGAGAAAAACTGTTTTTT. Its protein product is CASSLQGEVGEKLFF.

The chain is built from TRBV3-1 (or the pseudogene TRBV3-2) and TRBJ2-7; 7 bases map to TRBD2. J gave up 3 bases and V 0 bases, and 8 bases lay outside the gene matches. The CDR3 totals 16 residues. CDR1 and CDR2 (germline): LGHDT, YNNKEL (reference sequence). The CDR3 protein is CASSQDQWEGRYEQYF. CDR3 nucleotide sequence: TGTGCCAGCAGCCAAGATCAATGGGAGGGCCGCTACGAGCAGTACTTC.

The rearrangement joins TRBV9 to TRBJ2-1, with a weak D call TRBD2 (7 bases). The V gene lost 2 bases and the J gene lost 2 bases, with 11 bases spanning the gap. CDR3 size: 15 residues. Per germline, CDR1 SGDLS and CDR2 YYNGEE. The CDR3 DNA is TGTGCCAGCAGCGTTGGGGGGGCGGCCTACAATGAGCAGTTCTTC. This sequence encodes CASSVGGAAYNEQFF.